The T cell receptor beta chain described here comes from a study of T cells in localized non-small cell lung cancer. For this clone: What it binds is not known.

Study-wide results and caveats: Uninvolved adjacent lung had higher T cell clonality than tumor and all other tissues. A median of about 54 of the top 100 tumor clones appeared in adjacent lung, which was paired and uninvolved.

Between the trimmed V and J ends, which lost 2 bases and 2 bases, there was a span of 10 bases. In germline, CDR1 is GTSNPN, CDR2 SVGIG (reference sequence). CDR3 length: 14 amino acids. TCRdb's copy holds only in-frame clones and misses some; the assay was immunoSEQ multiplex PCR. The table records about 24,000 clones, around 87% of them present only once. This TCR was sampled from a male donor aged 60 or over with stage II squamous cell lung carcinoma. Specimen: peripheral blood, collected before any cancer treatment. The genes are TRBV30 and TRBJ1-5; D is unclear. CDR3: CAWSPSKGNQPQHF. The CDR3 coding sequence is TGTGCCTGGAGTCCGAGCAAAGGCAATCAGCCCCAGCATTTT.